One and the same sample provided the 6 T cell receptor beta chains below, sequenced in a study of blood T cell repertoires in COVID-19. The protocol was immunoSEQ multiplex PCR, while the TCRdb copy is restricted to in-frame clones and leaves out a portion. This table has approximately 320,000 clones, roughly 87% appearing once. Sample: PBMCs or T cells enriched from blood (not recorded which). The receptors were gathered from a woman younger than 30 who had recovered from COVID-19.

Notes on this clone: Sequence at one end of the junction differs from germline and may be a read error. The CDR3: CASSYSMLGQGVF. The CDR3 DNA is TGTGCCAGCAGTTACTCGATGTTAGGCCAGGGGGTCTTC. The chain combines TRBV6-2 or TRBV6-3 with TRBJ2-1; 7 positions match TRBD1. There are 13 residues in the CDR3. From germline, CDR1 is MNHEY and CDR2 SVGEGT.

This chain joins TRBV11-3 and TRBJ1-1; 7 positions match TRBD1. This CDR3 has 15 residues. The V gene's germline CDR1 is SGHNT and CDR2 YENEEA. J lost 1 base, V lost 5 bases, and 7 bases had no gene match. The DNA for the CDR3 is TGTGCCAGCAGCAATCGGACAGGCCGGAACACTGAAGCTTTCTTT. Amino acid sequence: CASSNRTGRNTEAFF.

This chain uses TRBV4-3 with TRBJ2-1; 10 bases agree with TRBD2. The CDR3 is made up of 18 amino acids. The trim removed 1 base at V and 7 bases at J, leaving 13 bases unmatched. Germline V gives CDR1 LGHNA, CDR2 YSLEER. In DNA form, the CDR3 reads TGCGCCAGCAGCCAAGGCACGAGGAGCGGGGGGGCTAGTAATGAGCAGTTCTTC. This translates into CASSQGTRSGGASNEQFF.

This rearrangement joins TRBV19 to TRBJ2-7; 11 nucleotides align to TRBD1. The V gene end was trimmed by 5 bases and the J gene end by 2 bases; junction bases not matched to a gene: 5. The germline V gene encodes CDR1 LNHDA and CDR2 SQIVND (reference sequence). CDR3 size: 15 residues. The CDR3 DNA is TGTGCCAGTAGTCGGGACAGGGGGTTAACCTACGAGCAGTACTTC. Translation gives CASSRDRGLTYEQYF.

This rearrangement joins TRBV5-1 to TRBJ1-1; D remains ambiguous. V was pared by 0 bases and J by 1 base, with 7 bases between. CDR1 and CDR2 (germline): SGHRS, YFSETQ. The CDR3 extends over 14 amino acids. CDR3 in amino acids: CASSLVAANTEAFF. The CDR3, as DNA: TGCGCCAGCAGCTTGGTGGCCGCGAACACTGAAGCTTTCTTT.

The V call is TRBV5-1, the J call TRBJ1-1; 9 bases are a match to TRBD1. In germline, CDR1 is SGHRS, CDR2 YFSETQ. Trimming removed 3 bases from V and 6 bases from J; junction bases left unmatched: 3. The CDR3 runs to 13 residues. The CDR3: CASSWGQGSEAFF. Here the CDR3 DNA reads TGCGCCAGCAGCTGGGGACAGGGCTCTGAAGCTTTCTTT.